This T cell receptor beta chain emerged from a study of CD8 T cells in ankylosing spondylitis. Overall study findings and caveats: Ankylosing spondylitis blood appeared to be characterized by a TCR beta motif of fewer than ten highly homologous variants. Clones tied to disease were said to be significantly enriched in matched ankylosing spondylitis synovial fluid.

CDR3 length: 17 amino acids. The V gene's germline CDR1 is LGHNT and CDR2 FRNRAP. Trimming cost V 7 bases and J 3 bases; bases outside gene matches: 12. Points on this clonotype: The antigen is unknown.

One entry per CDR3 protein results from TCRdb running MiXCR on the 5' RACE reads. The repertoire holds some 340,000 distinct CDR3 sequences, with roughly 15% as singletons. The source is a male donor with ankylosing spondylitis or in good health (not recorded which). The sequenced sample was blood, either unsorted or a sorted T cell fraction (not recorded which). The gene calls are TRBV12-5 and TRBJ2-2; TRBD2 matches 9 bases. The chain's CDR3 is CASVPRRGGSDTGELFF. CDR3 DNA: TGTGCTAGTGTCCCTCGGCGGGGGGGTTCAGACACCGGGGAGCTGTTTTTT.